Sequencing of this T cell receptor (beta chain) was carried out in a study of human T cells and chemical hapten exposure. Study background: Subjects had 2% DPC placed on about 2 cm by about 2 cm of upper inner arm skin for sensitization. Regarding the study as a whole: After DPC sensitization, TCRs above 1 in 1000 frequency showed no change. There were significantly more large CDR3 similarity clusters among expanded TCRs than among controls.

As to time point: pre-sensitization, week 0. The treatment denotes: therapeutic diphenylcyclopropenone sensitization with weekly scalp DPC. A note on this clonotype: Its specificity is not known.

Attachment of unique molecular identifiers to individual cDNA molecules was performed in the library. A single record per CDR3 protein comes from TCRdb applying MiXCR to the RACE reads. This table holds some 300,000 distinct CDR3 sequences, about 5.4% found once. V lost 3 bases to trimming and J lost 0 bases, with 12 bases between them. This CDR3 has 15 amino acids. The sequencing used whole blood, collected in connection with sensitization to the hapten diphenylcyclopropenone (DPC). This sequence joins TRBV12-3 or TRBV12-4 and TRBJ2-7; D assignment may be TRBD1 or TRBD2 (5 bases each). The clonotype originates from a woman between 18 and 29 years old with alopecia areata. Some clones in this sample may be carry-over from other donors' samples. CDR3 residues: CASSLGDGYSYEQYF. CDR3 DNA sequence: TGTGCCAGCAGTTTGGGGGACGGTTACTCCTACGAGCAGTACTTC.